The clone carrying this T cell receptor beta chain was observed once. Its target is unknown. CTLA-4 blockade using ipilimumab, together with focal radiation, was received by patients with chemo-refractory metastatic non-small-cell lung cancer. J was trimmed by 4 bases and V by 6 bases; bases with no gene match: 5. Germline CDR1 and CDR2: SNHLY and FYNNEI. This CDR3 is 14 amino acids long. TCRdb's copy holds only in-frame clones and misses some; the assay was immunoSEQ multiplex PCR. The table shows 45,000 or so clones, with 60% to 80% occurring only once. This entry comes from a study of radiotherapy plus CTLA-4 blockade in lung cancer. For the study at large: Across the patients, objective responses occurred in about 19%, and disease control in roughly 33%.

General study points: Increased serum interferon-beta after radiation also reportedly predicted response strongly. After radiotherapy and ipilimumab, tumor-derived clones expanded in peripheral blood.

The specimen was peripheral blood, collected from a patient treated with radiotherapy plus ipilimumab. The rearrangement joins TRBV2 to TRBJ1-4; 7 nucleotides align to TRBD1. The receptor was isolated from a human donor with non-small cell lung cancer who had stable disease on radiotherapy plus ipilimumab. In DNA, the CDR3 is TGTGCCAGCAGAGAACAGGGGATTAATGAAAAACTGTTTTTT. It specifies CASREQGINEKLFF.